Following are 17 T cell receptor beta chains from one sample sequenced in a study of T cells after posttransplantation cyclophosphamide. The assay was immunoSEQ multiplex PCR, and TCRdb's table has in-frame clones only and misses some. Recorded here are about 37,000 clones, none singletons. Sequenced material: PBMCs. The receptors were sampled from a man between 25 and 39 years old in good health and a related stem cell transplant donor.

Many counts were recorded for this clone. The V call is TRBV19, the J call TRBJ2-7, with 8 nucleotides matching TRBD1. The germline CDR1 and CDR2 sequences are LNHDA and SQIVND (reference sequence). J lost 0 bases, V lost 5 bases, and 9 bases had no gene match. This CDR3 has 16 amino acids. Here the CDR3 reads CASSPPRTGISYEQYF. As DNA, the CDR3 is TGTGCCAGTAGTCCTCCCCGGACAGGGATCTCCTACGAGCAGTACTTC.

This clone was observed at least ten times. The J gene is TRBJ1-6, the V gene TRBV5-8; a possible D gene is TRBD1 (6 bases). Trimming pared 0 bases from V and 0 bases from J, leaving 10 bases between. Germline-derived CDR1 and CDR2 are SGHTS and YDEGEE. The CDR3 runs 17 residues. DNA of the CDR3: TGTGCCAGCAGCTTGGCCCTGACAGGCTCCTATAATTCACCCCTCCACTTT. Translated, it gives CASSLALTGSYNSPLHF.

This clone has a count of ten or more. The chain links TRBV12-3 or TRBV12-4 to TRBJ2-1; D possibly corresponds to TRBD2 (6 bases). The CDR3 length is 13 residues. The V and J ends lost 7 bases and 8 bases respectively, with 15 bases between them. The CDR3 region is CASTQAGSDEQFF. The DNA of the CDR3 is TGTGCCAGCACCCAGGCGGGGTCGGATGAGCAGTTCTTC.

Many counts were recorded for this clone. The genes are TRBV5-1 and TRBJ1-2; no firm D call. The CDR3 covers 15 residues. From germline, CDR1 is SGHRS and CDR2 YFSETQ. Trimming left V 0 bases short and J 4 bases short, with 13 bases between. Here the CDR3 reads CASSLEMVAGYGYTF. CDR3 nucleotide sequence: TGCGCCAGCAGCTTGGAAATGGTAGCGGGCTATGGCTACACCTTC.

This clone was counted a few times. V gene TRBV7-3 combines with J gene TRBJ2-7; 8 bases are a match to TRBD2. This CDR3 is built from 14 residues. Per germline, CDR1 SGHTA and CDR2 FQGTGA. The junction had 5 bases not matched to a gene; V was cut back by 2 bases and J by 5 bases. The CDR3, as DNA: TGTGCCAGCAGCTTATTGGCGGGGGGCCACGAGCAGTACTTC. Residues: CASSLLAGGHEQYF.

There are many counts of this clone. J is TRBJ1-3 and V is TRBV18; 8 positions match TRBD1. The CDR3 runs to 18 residues. Germline assignment: CDR1 KGHSH and CDR2 LQKENI. J was trimmed by 0 bases and V by 3 bases; bases with no gene match: 10. The CDR3 spells CASSPLGTGGFSGNTIYF. The CDR3 coding sequence is TGTGCCAGCTCACCCCTCGGGACAGGAGGATTCTCTGGAAACACCATATATTTT.

This clone occurred many times. The chain couples TRBV7-2 to TRBJ2-3; 7 nucleotides match TRBD2. Germline-derived CDR1 and CDR2 are SGHTA and FQGNSA. The CDR3 has 17 amino acids. V was pared by 0 bases and J by 1 base, with 7 bases of the junction left unmatched. CDR3 loop: CASSLASTSVRTDTQYF. The CDR3 DNA follows: TGTGCCAGCAGCTTAGCCTCCACTAGCGTCCGCACAGATACGCAGTATTTT.

This clone was recorded at least ten times. The rearrangement links TRBV11-2 to TRBJ2-1; 10 nucleotides line up with TRBD1. The J segment lost 10 bases and the V segment lost 5 bases, leaving 14 bases of the junction unmatched. Germline CDR1 and CDR2: SGHAT and FQNNGV. The CDR3 loop spans 16 amino acids. The CDR3 region has the DNA TGTGCCAGCAGCCAAGGGACAGGGGAAATCTCAAAGGAGCAGTTCTTC. As protein: CASSQGTGEISKEQFF. Full variable domain (remainder filled in from reference TRBV11-2 and TRBJ2-1): EAGVAQSPRYKIIEKRQSVAFWCNPISGHATLYWYQQILGQGPKLLIQFQNNGVVDDSQLPKDRFSAERLKGVDSTLKIQPAKLEDSAVYLCASSQGTGEISKEQFFGPGTRLTVL.

This clone has ten or more counts. DNA for the CDR3: TGTGCCAGCAGCCCCCCGGGACTAGCAATACCCGGGGAGCTGTTTTTT. This translates into CASSPPGLAIPGELFF. The gene calls are TRBV7-2 and TRBJ2-2, with 9 nucleotides matching TRBD2. Germline trimming cut 5 bases from V and 6 bases from J; bases unmatched to any gene: 10. This CDR3 is built from 16 residues. Germline V gene data show CDR1 as SGHTA and CDR2 as FQGNSA.

There are many counts of this clone. This chain uses TRBV11-1 with TRBJ2-1; 15 bases agree with TRBD2. The CDR3 has 17 residues. J lost 4 bases, V lost 5 bases, and 6 bases had no gene match. CDR1 is SGHAT, CDR2 FQDESV, per germline (reference sequence). The CDR3 DNA reads as TGTGCCAGCAGCCCGGGACTAGCGGGGGGACAGTACAATGAGCAGTTCTTC. This encodes CASSPGLAGGQYNEQFF.

The sample holds many counts of this clone. The chain employs TRBV11-2 and TRBJ1-4; D perhaps matches TRBD1 (6 bases). Trimming pared 3 bases from V and 3 bases from J, leaving 11 bases between. Germline CDR1 reads SGHAT; CDR2 reads FQNNGV. The CDR3 runs to 15 residues. Here the CDR3 reads CASSFQGQPNEKLFF. CDR3 DNA: TGTGCCAGCAGCTTCCAAGGACAGCCTAATGAAAAACTGTTTTTT.

This clone appeared many times. The chain uses TRBV5-4 and TRBJ1-3, with D possibly TRBD1 on 5 matching bases. Per germline, CDR1 SGHNT and CDR2 YYREEE (reference sequence). The CDR3 runs 16 residues. The V end lost 4 bases, the J end lost 0 bases, and 14 bases lay between the germline ends. This CDR3 is CASSPGGLNSGNTIYF. CDR3 nucleotides: TGTGCCAGCAGCCCGGGGGGACTCAACTCTGGAAACACCATATATTTT.

Many counts were recorded for this clone. The V and J genes are TRBV5-1 and TRBJ2-3, with 7 positions matching TRBD2. V lost 4 bases to trimming and J lost 6 bases; unmatched junction nucleotides: 8. CDR3 length equals 14 residues. The germline V gene encodes CDR1 SGHRS and CDR2 YFSETQ. The DNA of the CDR3 is TGCGCCAGCAGCCCTAGCGGACCACCTGATACGCAGTATTTT. Translation gives CASSPSGPPDTQYF. Variable domain in full (rest from reference TRBV5-1 and TRBJ2-3): KAGVTQTPRYLIKTRGQQVTLSCSPISGHRSVSWYQQTPGQGLQFLFEYFSETQRNKGNFPGRFSGRQFSNSRSEMNVSTLELGDSALYLCASSPSGPPDTQYFGPGTRLTVL.

At least ten counts were recorded for this clone. The V call is TRBV7-2, the J call TRBJ2-2; D is unclear. The germline V gene has CDR1 SGHTA and CDR2 FQGNSA. CDR3 length: 11 residues. V was shortened by 11 bases and J by 5 bases, with 9 bases between the two germline ends. CDR3 sequence reads: CAFWRTGELFF. CDR3 coding DNA: TGTGCCTTCTGGCGGACCGGGGAGCTGTTTTTT.

This clone showed up many times. The J gene is TRBJ1-2, the V gene TRBV5-6, with D possibly being TRBD1 (5 bases). The CDR3 spans 13 residues. The germline V gene encodes CDR1 SGHDT and CDR2 YYEEEE. V was pared by 3 bases and J by 6 bases, with 12 bases between. Here the CDR3 reads CASSYQGVDGYTF. DNA of the CDR3: TGTGCCAGCAGCTACCAGGGCGTAGATGGCTACACCTTC.

Ten or more counts support this clone. The chain has TRBV5-4 and TRBJ2-7; TRBD1 aligns across 7 bases. The CDR3 runs to 13 residues. V trimming: 4 bases; J trimming: 5 bases; junction bases outside the gene matches: 6. CDR1 and CDR2 from the germline V gene are SGHNT and YYREEE (reference sequence). The chain's CDR3 is CASSPRGSNEQYF. Here the CDR3 DNA reads TGTGCCAGCAGCCCCAGGGGGTCTAACGAGCAGTACTTC. Based on the CDR3 plus reference TRBV5-4 and TRBJ2-7, the full variable domain is ETGVTQSPTHLIKTRGQQVTLRCSSQSGHNTVSWYQQALGQGPQFIFQYYREEENGRGNFPPRFSGLQFPNYSSELNVNALELDDSALYLCASSPRGSNEQYFGPGTRLTVT.

This clone was counted at least ten times. CDR3 residues: CASSPLLTQYF. CDR3 coding DNA: TGTGCCAGCAGTCCCTTGTTAACCCAGTACTTC. The chain joins TRBV6-2 or TRBV6-3 to TRBJ2-5; unclear D gene. V dropped 5 bases and J dropped 8 bases, with 9 bases sitting between them. Germline V lookup: CDR1 MNHEY, CDR2 SVGEGT. The CDR3 totals 11 residues.